A single sample gave rise to the 28 T cell receptor beta chains below, sequenced in a study of blood T cells in healthy people across ages. A second PCR, run for roughly 7 to 12 cycles, used a sample-barcoded 5' primer plus a J-beta primer mix. From the 5' RACE reads, TCRdb called clonotypes with MiXCR, one entry per CDR3 protein. This sample has hundreds of thousands of distinct CDR3 sequences; roughly 50% occur once, and the top ten carry around a third. Sequences were obtained from blood. Every receptor here comes from a woman aged 55 to 70 in good health.

This clonotype was observed a few times. V is TRBV7-2 and J is TRBJ2-7; 8 bases line up with TRBD1. The length of the CDR3 is 12 residues. Unmatched junction bases numbered 2, after V lost 5 bases and J lost 5 bases. CDR1 and CDR2 (germline): SGHTA, FQGNSA. The CDR3 reads CASSRTGNEQYF. In nucleotides, the CDR3 is TGTGCCAGCAGCCGGACAGGGAACGAGCAGTACTTC.

This clonotype was detected a few times. CDR3 amino acids: CASSFPSTRQSSYNEQFF. The CDR3 nucleotides are TGTGCCAGCAGTTTCCCTTCCACCCGGCAGAGCTCCTACAATGAGCAGTTCTTC. V usage is TRBV12-3 or TRBV12-4 and J usage is TRBJ2-1; no reliable D call. The CDR3 loop spans 18 amino acids. V was cut by 3 bases and J by 0 bases, with 18 bases left in between.

Only a few counts were recorded for this clonotype. The chain carries TRBV20-1 and TRBJ2-5, with D possibly being TRBD2 (7 bases). The germline V gene encodes CDR1 DFQATT and CDR2 SNEGSKA (reference sequence). V gave up 2 bases and J gave up 8 bases, with 18 bases separating them. CDR3 length: 14 amino acids. CDR3 sequence reads: CSARNRGEGETQYF. In nucleotides, the CDR3 is TGCAGTGCTAGAAATCGTGGGGAGGGGGAAACCCAGTACTTC.

This rearrangement joins TRBV4-2 to TRBJ2-7, with 7 bases that match TRBD2. V lost 4 bases, J lost 0 bases, and 9 bases stayed unmatched. CDR1 and CDR2 (germline): LGHNA, YNFKEQ. The CDR3 length is 16 residues. Here the CDR3 reads CASSREPWTSSYEQYF. CDR3 nucleotides: TGTGCCAGCAGCCGTGAACCCTGGACTAGCTCCTACGAGCAGTACTTC.

For the CDR3, the DNA is TGTGCCACCAGCAGAGAGTTGAACCAAGAGACCCAGTACTTC. It encodes CATSRELNQETQYF. The chain uses TRBV15 and TRBJ2-7, with D hard to call. The end of the DNA fits TRBJ2-5 better, so the J call may be wrong. This CDR3 is 14 amino acids long. From germline, CDR1 is LNHNV and CDR2 YYDKDF (reference sequence).

This sequence joins TRBV29-1 and TRBJ2-6; D might be TRBD2 (7 bases). From germline, CDR1 is SQVTM and CDR2 ANQGSEA. The CDR3 runs to 15 residues. The ends were cut back, 6 bases at V and 3 bases at J, with 15 bases in the middle. The CDR3 is CSVEGGSLGANVLTF. CDR3 coding DNA: TGCAGCGTCGAGGGGGGGTCACTTGGGGCCAACGTCCTGACTTTC.

A few counts support this clonotype. The V gene is TRBV2, the J gene TRBJ2-5, with D maybe TRBD2 (6 bases). Per the germline V gene, CDR1 is SNHLY and CDR2 is FYNNEI. This CDR3 has 13 amino acids. The ends were cut back, 5 bases at V and 4 bases at J, with 11 bases in the middle. The CDR3 DNA sequence: TGTGCCAGCAGTAAGAGACTAGGAGAGACCCAGTACTTC. Amino acids: CASSKRLGETQYF.

This chain connects TRBV11-2 to TRBJ2-3, with TRBD2 as a possible D gene (6 bases). V lost 1 base to trimming and J lost 5 bases, with 13 bases between them. Germline lookup yields CDR1 SGHAT and CDR2 FQNNGV. The CDR3 covers 15 residues. The CDR3 DNA reads as TGTGCCAGCAGCTTAGTTTTCGGGAGTGAAGATACGCAGTATTTT. Its protein is CASSLVFGSEDTQYF.

The chain recombines TRBV2 with TRBJ2-5; no reliable D call. CDR3 size: 12 residues. The germline gives CDR1 SNHLY, CDR2 FYNNEI. The V gene lost 5 bases and the J gene lost 2 bases, with 6 bases spanning the gap. The CDR3: CASSWLQETQYF. Written as DNA, the CDR3 is TGTGCCAGCAGTTGGCTTCAAGAGACCCAGTACTTC.

The V gene is TRBV14, the J gene TRBJ2-1, with D hard to call. The germline V and J ends were trimmed by 0 bases and 8 bases, with 5 bases remaining between them. CDR3 length: 12 amino acids. Germline V gene sequence: CDR1 SGHDN, CDR2 FVKESK. CDR3 sequence: CASSQESDEQFF. The CDR3 nucleotides are TGTGCCAGCAGCCAAGAGAGCGATGAGCAGTTCTTC.

This chain links TRBV7-9 with TRBJ1-2; D uncertain. Germline values: CDR1 SEHNR, CDR2 FQNEAQ (reference sequence). CDR3 length: 13 amino acids. V was clipped by 2 bases and J by 4 bases, with 8 bases between them. The CDR3 here is CASSLYQTYGYTF. The CDR3 DNA reads TGTGCCAGCAGCTTATACCAGACCTATGGCTACACCTTC.

This clonotype has more than one count but fewer than ten. The rearrangement joins TRBV11-1 to TRBJ2-1, with TRBD2 matching 8 bases. This CDR3 spans 15 amino acids. V was clipped by 5 bases and J by 3 bases; unmatched bases: 6. Germline lookup yields CDR1 SGHAT and CDR2 FQDESV (reference sequence). The CDR3 loop is CASSRAGAGYNEQFF. The CDR3 nucleotides read TGTGCCAGCAGCCGAGCGGGGGCAGGCTACAATGAGCAGTTCTTC.

The J gene is TRBJ1-1, the V gene TRBV20-1; D is uncertain. CDR1 is DFQATT, CDR2 SNEGSKA, per germline (reference sequence). V dropped 3 bases and J dropped 8 bases, with 16 bases sitting between them. The CDR3 loop spans 13 amino acids. In DNA form, the CDR3 reads TGCAGTGCTAGTGAGGGAATCGGACTGGAAGCTTTCTTT. Residues: CSASEGIGLEAFF.

This clonotype was seen only a few times. CDR3 amino acids: CASSEPATNYGYTF. The CDR3 bases are TGCGCCAGCAGTGAGCCGGCTACTAACTATGGCTACACCTTC. The chain uses TRBV10-2 and TRBJ1-2, with D uncertain. CDR1 is WSHSY, CDR2 SAAADI, per germline. Trimming stripped 2 bases from V and 0 bases from J, with 7 bases between. This CDR3 contains 14 residues.

The chain joins TRBV12-3 or TRBV12-4 to TRBJ2-1, with 7 nucleotides matching TRBD1. CDR3 size: 11 residues. V was clipped by 5 bases and J by 14 bases; unmatched bases: 6. Here the CDR3 reads CASSLGTEKFF. The CDR3 DNA reads TGTGCCAGCAGTCTCGGGACAGAGAAGTTCTTC.

This clonotype was counted many times. The chain uses TRBV2 and TRBJ1-2, with unresolved D. The CDR3 contains 13 residues. Germline V lookup: CDR1 SNHLY, CDR2 FYNNEI. V was cut by 3 bases and J by 7 bases, with 12 bases left in between. The CDR3 DNA is TGTGCCAGCAGTGAGGCGGGGAACGGTGGCTACACCTTC. It yields the protein CASSEAGNGGYTF.

This clonotype occurred a few times. The CDR3: CSVLGRGGAGGKYNEQFF. CDR3 nucleotide sequence: TGCAGCGTCCTAGGCCGGGGGGGAGCGGGAGGAAAATACAATGAGCAGTTCTTC. The chain has TRBV29-1 and TRBJ2-1; TRBD2 agrees at 9 bases. Germline CDR1 reads SQVTM; CDR2 reads ANQGSEA. CDR3 size: 18 residues. V lost 6 bases, J lost 4 bases, and 19 bases stayed unmatched.

The gene calls are TRBV5-5 and TRBJ2-7; D is possibly TRBD1 (6 bases). The CDR3 has 14 residues. V dropped 0 bases and J dropped 6 bases, with 13 bases sitting between them. Germline CDR1 SGHKS, CDR2 YYEKEE (reference sequence). The CDR3 coding sequence is TGTGCCAGCAGCTTGGCGGCAGGGGTGACCGAGCAGTACTTC. This sequence encodes CASSLAAGVTEQYF.

The chain uses TRBV18 and TRBJ2-5, with TRBD1 matching over 7 bases. The CDR3 totals 13 residues. Germline values: CDR1 KGHSH, CDR2 LQKENI. Germline trimming cut 3 bases from V and 11 bases from J; bases unmatched to any gene: 9. In nucleotides, the CDR3 is TGTGCCAGCTCACCGGCGACAGGGCTTGAGCAGTACTTC. Its protein is CASSPATGLEQYF.

Written as DNA, the CDR3 is TGTGCCAGCAGCTTAAGAATGTCAGGGTTGGACGGCTACACCTTC. It is translated as CASSLRMSGLDGYTF. The chain has TRBV7-2 and TRBJ1-2, with D possibly TRBD1 on 5 matching bases. CDR1 is SGHTA and CDR2 is FQGNSA in the germline V gene. CDR3 length: 15 amino acids. V lost 2 bases, J lost 8 bases, and 18 bases lay in between.

The chain joins TRBV7-3 to TRBJ2-1, with 10 positions matching TRBD2. The V segment lost 0 bases and the J segment 5 bases; nucleotides outside the gene matches: 7. Looked up from germline, CDR1 is SGHTA and CDR2 is FQGTGA. The CDR3 spans 17 residues. In DNA form, the CDR3 reads TGTGCCAGCAGCTTAACACTCAGGACTAGCGGCGACAATGAGCAGTTCTTC. Translating it yields CASSLTLRTSGDNEQFF.

The chain couples TRBV6-5 to TRBJ2-4; D is possibly TRBD1 (5 bases). Between the trimmed V and J ends, which lost 6 bases and 3 bases, there was a span of 18 bases. Germline V CDR1 and CDR2: MNHEY, SVGAGI. There are 16 residues in the CDR3. The CDR3 region is CASSPSPGRDKNIQYF. For the CDR3, the DNA is TGTGCCAGCAGCCCCTCGCCAGGGCGCGACAAAAACATTCAGTACTTC.

This clonotype has more than one count but fewer than ten. CDR3 region: CAIGGSYEQYF. In nucleotides, the CDR3 is TGTGCCATCGGGGGATCCTACGAGCAGTACTTC. V gene TRBV10-3 combines with J gene TRBJ2-7; D tentatively reads TRBD1 or TRBD2 (5 bases each). The CDR3 spans 11 residues. Germline CDR1 is ENHRY and CDR2 is SYGVKD. Trimming left V 8 bases short and J 1 base short, with 6 bases between.

This clonotype came up a few times. The chain carries TRBV6-5 and TRBJ1-2; 9 positions match TRBD1. Germline loops: CDR1 MNHEY, CDR2 SVGAGI. The CDR3 length is 15 residues. Trimming removed 6 bases from V and 4 bases from J; junction bases left unmatched: 9. Written as DNA, the CDR3 is TGTGCCAGCAGGCCCCCTACAGGGGGCAGCTATGGCTACACCTTC. Translation: CASRPPTGGSYGYTF.

This clonotype was picked up a small number of times. CDR3 in amino acids: CASSLALALEQYF. The CDR3, as DNA: TGTGCCAGCAGTTTAGCGCTTGCGCTCGAGCAGTACTTC. The rearrangement links TRBV12-3 or TRBV12-4 to TRBJ2-5; no definite D call. The J call is in doubt because the DNA end fits TRBJ2-7 better. The CDR3 spans 13 residues.

This clonotype has just a few counts. The CDR3 here is CASSLLPRGGEQYF. For the CDR3, the DNA is TGTGCCAGCAGCCTCCTCCCCCGAGGGGGTGAGCAGTACTTC. The gene calls are TRBV11-2 and TRBJ2-7; D is perhaps TRBD1 (6 bases). The V end lost 5 bases, the J end lost 7 bases, and 18 bases lay between the germline ends. The germline CDR1 and CDR2 sequences are SGHAT and FQNNGV. This CDR3 has 14 residues.

Regarding this clonotype: An end of the junction differs from the germline gene, which may be a read error. The chain recombines TRBV7-8 with TRBJ2-3; 11 bases align to TRBD2. The CDR3 is 17 residues long. CDR1 and CDR2 from the germline V gene are SGHVS and FQNEAQ. The CDR3 coding sequence is TGTGCCGGCAGCTTAGGATTAGCGGGGGGGTTAACAGATACGCAGTATTTT. This codes for CAGSLGLAGGLTDTQYF. Using reference TRBV7-8 and TRBJ2-3 for the parts outside the CDR3, the full variable domain is GAGVSQSPRYKVAKRGQDVALRCDPISGHVSLFWYQQALGQGPEFLTYFQNEAQLDKSGLPSDRFFAERPEGSVSTLKIQRTQQEDSAVYLCAGSLGLAGGLTDTQYFGPGTRLTVL.

This clonotype was counted a few times. The rearrangement joins TRBV20-1 to TRBJ2-1, with 8 bases matching TRBD2. Germline assignment: CDR1 DFQATT and CDR2 SNEGSKA (reference sequence). After removal of 5 bases from V and 5 bases from J, the junction contained 11 bases not matched to a gene. This CDR3 is 15 amino acids long. The DNA for the CDR3 is TGCAGTGCTGAAACCGGGACTAGAGTGGACAATGAGCAGTTCTTC. Protein product: CSAETGTRVDNEQFF.